The 28 T cell receptor beta chains below come from one sample, sequenced in a study of T cell repertoires in cytomegalovirus infection. TCRdb redid the calling of the reads with MiXCR, one entry per CDR3 protein. This sample yields fewer than 350,000 distinct CDR3 sequences, of which 9% to 9.5% are seen a single time; 3.5% to 4.5% belongs to the top ten. The material sequenced was PBMCs. Receptors originate from a human donor in good health (CMV status not recorded). Some clones in this sample may be carry-over from other donors' samples.

The chain uses TRBV20-1 and TRBJ1-2, with D unresolved. Trimming shortened V by 0 bases and J by 8 bases, and 13 bases separated the two germline ends. In germline, CDR1 is DFQATT, CDR2 SNEGSKA (reference sequence). The CDR3 is 13 amino acids. The CDR3 reads CSARDPLLSGYTF. The DNA for the CDR3 is TGCAGTGCTAGAGATCCCCTTTTAAGCGGCTACACCTTC.

This clonotype was picked up a small number of times. The chain couples TRBV12-3 or TRBV12-4 to TRBJ2-5, with 9 bases lining up with TRBD2. V shed 3 bases, J shed 6 bases, and the junction held 8 bases outside the gene matches. The CDR3 length is 15 residues. The CDR3 spells CASSFQAGGSQTQYF. The CDR3 coding sequence is TGTGCCAGCAGTTTTCAAGCGGGAGGAAGTCAGACCCAGTACTTC.

This clonotype was recorded at least ten times. The V and J genes are TRBV7-2 and TRBJ1-1; D is unclear. The CDR3 has 15 amino acids. V was shortened by 1 base and J by 5 bases, with 14 bases between the two germline ends. Germline V CDR1 and CDR2: SGHTA, FQGNSA. The CDR3 nucleotides are TGTGCCAGCAGCTTAGAAGCCTTAGTTGGGACTGAAGCTTTCTTT. It codes for CASSLEALVGTEAFF.

In its sample, this clonotype was seen many times. The V call is TRBV7-2, the J call TRBJ2-7; D may be TRBD1 (6 bases). In germline, CDR1 is SGHTA, CDR2 FQGNSA. The CDR3 consists of 13 residues. The ends were cut back, 4 bases at V and 4 bases at J, with 11 bases in the middle. CDR3 loop: CASSYDRRYEQYF. CDR3 nucleotides: TGTGCCAGCAGCTATGACAGGCGTTACGAGCAGTACTTC.

This chain connects TRBV24-1 to TRBJ2-3; D is uncertain. The CDR3 length is 12 residues. The V end was cut by 7 bases, the J end by 3 bases, with 7 bases between. The V gene's germline CDR1 is KGHDR and CDR2 SFDVKD. Written as DNA, the CDR3 is TGTGCCACCAGGGGCGAGACAGATACGCAGTATTTT. Translation: CATRGETDTQYF.

This clonotype has just a few counts. The chain carries TRBV15 and TRBJ2-3; D is perhaps TRBD2 (5 bases). This CDR3 region has 17 residues. The V end lost 0 bases, the J end lost 4 bases, and 17 bases lay between the germline ends. Germline CDR1 and CDR2: LNHNV and YYDKDF (reference sequence). CDR3 in amino acids: CATSREGARSPADTQYF. DNA for the CDR3: TGTGCCACCAGCAGAGAGGGAGCCCGGAGTCCCGCAGATACGCAGTATTTT.

This clonotype has a count of ten or more. V and J are TRBV15 and TRBJ2-3; TRBD2 is a possible D gene (7 bases). Trimming removed 5 bases at V and 8 bases at J, with 17 bases between. This CDR3 spans 14 amino acids. Per the germline V gene, CDR1 is LNHNV and CDR2 is YYDKDF (reference sequence). The CDR3 coding sequence is TGTGCCACCAGCTCTAGAGGGGGGGGAAGTACGCAGTATTTT. Translation: CATSSRGGGSTQYF.

This clonotype was observed a few times. The chain is built from TRBV4-1 and TRBJ2-7; tentative D call: TRBD2 (5 bases). Trimming stripped 3 bases from V and 2 bases from J, with 11 bases between. Germline assignment: CDR1 MGHRA and CDR2 YSYEKL. The length of the CDR3 is 14 residues. The DNA of the CDR3 is TGCGCCAGCAGCCACGCGGGTTATCCCTACGAGCAGTACTTC. This sequence encodes CASSHAGYPYEQYF.

This clonotype was seen a few times. The chain carries TRBV7-2 and TRBJ2-3; 7 nucleotides match TRBD2. Per the germline V gene, CDR1 is SGHTA and CDR2 is FQGNSA. The CDR3 is 15 residues long. Trimming at V came to 6 bases and at J to 4 bases, leaving 10 bases not matched to a gene. CDR3 coding DNA: TGTGCCAGCAGTTCCCGGCGGGAGTTGGCAGATACGCAGTATTTT. Translating gives CASSSRRELADTQYF.

V is TRBV18 and J is TRBJ1-5, with D unresolved. The CDR3 loop spans 15 amino acids. V was clipped by 2 bases and J by 0 bases, with 8 bases between them. Germline assignment: CDR1 KGHSH and CDR2 LQKENI. The CDR3 DNA reads as TGTGCCAGCTCACCATCACTTGATAGCAATCAGCCCCAGCATTTT. It encodes CASSPSLDSNQPQHF.

This clonotype was seen ten or more times. This chain uses TRBV7-2 with TRBJ2-2; 7 nucleotides line up with TRBD1. Germline CDR1 SGHTA, CDR2 FQGNSA. With 5 bases clipped from V and 0 bases from J, the junction kept 3 bases outside the gene matches. CDR3 size: 15 residues. CDR3: CASSPGQPNTGELFF. Here the CDR3 DNA reads TGTGCCAGCAGCCCGGGACAGCCGAACACCGGGGAGCTGTTTTTT.

V usage is TRBV28 and J usage is TRBJ1-2; 7 nucleotides agree with TRBD1. The CDR3 has 14 residues. The V and J ends lost 6 bases and 8 bases, in that order; junction bases with no gene match: 12. The germline gives CDR1 MDHEN, CDR2 SYDVKM. CDR3 DNA sequence: TGTGCCAGCAGGGTGGAGGGGGCTCCTGGAGGCTACACCTTC. It encodes CASRVEGAPGGYTF.

This clonotype came up many times. J is TRBJ2-4 and V is TRBV27; D is possibly TRBD1 or TRBD2 (5 bases each). The germline V gene encodes CDR1 MNHEY and CDR2 SMNVEV (reference sequence). The CDR3 spans 16 residues. Trimming took 5 bases from V and 3 from J, leaving 17 bases between them. The CDR3 here is CASSVGGGFDKNIQYF. The CDR3 DNA sequence: TGTGCCAGCAGTGTCGGTGGGGGATTCGACAAAAACATTCAGTACTTC.

This clonotype was picked up a small number of times. This chain links TRBV7-4 with TRBJ1-1; the D is unclear. CDR1 and CDR2 from the germline V gene are SGHVT and SQSDAQ. The CDR3 is made up of 14 amino acids. V lost 5 bases and J 1 base, leaving 11 bases between the germline ends. The CDR3 region is CASSPVVENTEAFF. The CDR3 DNA is TGTGCCAGCAGCCCGGTGGTCGAGAACACTGAAGCTTTCTTT. The full variable domain, in which reference TRBV7-4 and TRBJ1-1 provide the parts outside the CDR3, is GAGVSQSPRYKVAKRGRDVALRCDSISGHVTLYWYRQTLGQGSEVLTYSQSDAQRDKSGRPSGRFSAERPERSVSTLKIQRTEQGDSAVYLCASSPVVENTEAFFGQGTRLTVV.

V and J are TRBV20-1 and TRBJ2-5; D not certain. Trimming left V 2 bases short and J 0 bases short, with 13 bases between. The CDR3 extends over 15 amino acids. Germline CDR1 reads DFQATT; CDR2 reads SNEGSKA (reference sequence). The CDR3 DNA follows: TGCAGTGCTAGAAGGATCGGAGAGTACCAAGAGACCCAGTACTTC. It specifies CSARRIGEYQETQYF.

The gene calls are TRBV7-9 and TRBJ2-1, with TRBD2 identical over 11 bases. V lost 5 bases and J lost 16; bases outside the gene matches: 13. This CDR3 is 14 amino acids long. Germline values: CDR1 SEHNR, CDR2 FQNEAQ (reference sequence). Here the CDR3 DNA reads TGTGCCAGCAGCCCCGGGACTAGCGGCACTAAGGCCTTCTTC. This gives the protein CASSPGTSGTKAFF.

This clonotype was seen at least ten times. The V gene is TRBV7-2, the J gene TRBJ1-5, with a possible D match to TRBD1 (6 bases). This CDR3 is built from 14 residues. The ends were cut back, 1 base at V and 7 bases at J, with 11 bases in the middle. Germline V lookup: CDR1 SGHTA, CDR2 FQGNSA. The chain's CDR3 is CASSLGGGRQPQHF. CDR3 coding DNA: TGTGCCAGCAGCTTAGGCGGGGGGCGGCAGCCCCAGCATTTT.

The V and J genes are TRBV7-2 and TRBJ2-7; D is unresolved. The CDR3 spans 16 residues. Trimming stripped 5 bases from V and 4 bases from J, with 21 bases between. The germline gives CDR1 SGHTA, CDR2 FQGNSA. CDR3 protein: CASSGPRASLGYEQYF. The DNA of the CDR3 is TGTGCCAGCAGCGGCCCTAGAGCTTCCTTAGGGTACGAGCAGTACTTC. Full variable domain (outside the CDR3, taken from reference TRBV7-2 and TRBJ2-7): GAGVSQSPSNKVTEKGKDVELRCDPISGHTALYWYRQSLGQGLEFLIYFQGNSAPDKSGLPSDRFSAERTGGSVSTLTIQRTQQEDSAVYLCASSGPRASLGYEQYFGPGTRLTVT.

In this sample, this clonotype turned up a few times. This chain uses TRBV20-1 with TRBJ2-3; TRBD2 might be the D (6 bases). Trimming removed 6 bases from V and 5 bases from J, with 21 bases in between. This CDR3 contains 15 residues. Germline CDR1 reads DFQATT; CDR2 reads SNEGSKA (reference sequence). CDR3 residues: CSARGRGLRGDTQYF. In DNA form, the CDR3 reads TGCAGTGCCCGTGGGCGGGGACTTCGTGGAGATACGCAGTATTTT.

There are many counts of this clonotype. The chain uses TRBV7-8 and TRBJ2-7; D is perhaps TRBD2 (5 bases). This CDR3 contains 14 residues. Between the trimmed V and J ends, which lost 1 base and 3 bases, there was a span of 10 bases. CDR1 is SGHVS and CDR2 is FQNEAQ in the germline V gene. The CDR3 reads CASSLGTGNYEQYF. DNA of the CDR3: TGTGCCAGCAGCTTAGGTACGGGAAACTACGAGCAGTACTTC.

This clonotype was observed a handful of times. The V and J genes are TRBV28 and TRBJ2-7; no firm D call. Trimming removed 3 bases at V and 4 bases at J, with 7 bases between. CDR3 length: 12 residues. Germline values: CDR1 MDHEN, CDR2 SYDVKM. The CDR3 here is CASSFGNYEQYF. Written as DNA, the CDR3 is TGTGCCAGCAGTTTTGGCAATTACGAGCAGTACTTC.

The genes are TRBV7-6 and TRBJ1-5; D is unclear. The CDR3 consists of 12 residues. The germline V gene has CDR1 SGHVS and CDR2 FNYEAQ. The V end lost 5 bases, the J end lost 4 bases, and 6 bases lay between the germline ends. The CDR3 is CASSPLNQPQHF. The CDR3 region has the DNA TGTGCCAGCAGCCCCCTTAATCAGCCCCAGCATTTT.

This clonotype has just a few counts. The J gene is TRBJ1-3, the V gene TRBV6-4; no definite D call. V was cut by 7 bases and J by 2 bases, with 15 bases left in between. The CDR3 consists of 15 residues. Germline-derived CDR1 and CDR2 are MRHNA and SNTAGT. CDR3 in DNA: TGTGCCAGCATCGGTTCCTGTAGTCCTGGAAACACCATATATTTT. Encoded protein: CASIGSCSPGNTIYF.

This chain links TRBV12-3 or TRBV12-4 with TRBJ2-6, with D uncertain. The ends were cut back, 4 bases at V and 17 bases at J, with 24 bases in the middle. The CDR3 spans 15 residues. The CDR3 loop reads CASSSTDGPSRLLTF. CDR3 nucleotides: TGTGCCAGCAGTTCCACGGACGGTCCGAGCAGGCTTTTGACTTTC.

This clonotype was seen more than once but under ten times. The chain is built from TRBV7-3 and TRBJ2-5; a weak D match, TRBD2 (6 bases). Germline CDR1 reads SGHTA; CDR2 reads FQGTGA. The CDR3 totals 14 residues. V was cut by 0 bases and J by 5 bases, with 10 bases left in between. This CDR3 is CASSLTGTLETQYF. Written as DNA, the CDR3 is TGTGCCAGCAGCTTAACGGGGACTCTGGAGACCCAGTACTTC.

The chain recombines TRBV12-3 or TRBV12-4 with TRBJ2-7; D is undetermined. The CDR3 runs to 11 residues. The V gene lost 3 bases and the J gene lost 5 bases, with 5 bases spanning the gap. Written as DNA, the CDR3 is TGTGCCAGCAGTTTCGGCCACGAGCAGTACTTC. It codes for CASSFGHEQYF.

This clonotype was found a few times. The rearrangement joins TRBV11-2 to TRBJ2-5; D not certain. This CDR3 spans 15 amino acids. V lost 3 bases, J lost 2 bases, and 13 bases lay in between. Germline values: CDR1 SGHAT, CDR2 FQNNGV. The chain's CDR3 is CASSFTLLQQETQYF. CDR3 bases: TGTGCCAGCAGCTTCACCTTATTACAGCAAGAGACCCAGTACTTC. The variable domain in full, completed from reference TRBV11-2 and TRBJ2-5, reads EAGVAQSPRYKIIEKRQSVAFWCNPISGHATLYWYQQILGQGPKLLIQFQNNGVVDDSQLPKDRFSAERLKGVDSTLKIQPAKLEDSAVYLCASSFTLLQQETQYFGPGTRLLVL.

The table lists this clonotype with many counts. The chain combines TRBV5-5 with TRBJ2-1; 7 bases match TRBD2. CDR1 and CDR2 from the germline V gene are SGHKS and YYEKEE (reference sequence). This CDR3 is 21 amino acids long. Trimming cost V 3 bases and J 0 bases; bases outside gene matches: 21. CDR3 DNA: TGTGCCAGCAGCTCCCGGCCCTCGACTAGCCACCTACCGAGCTCCTACAATGAGCAGTTCTTC. This encodes CASSSRPSTSHLPSSYNEQFF.